This T cell receptor (beta chain) stems from a study of persistence of HIV-infected CD4 T cells. Study in general: Multiple blood draws of up to 180 mL, except two donors with single leukapheresis. Study-level findings and limits: Compared with CD3/CD28-stimulated cells, CMV- and Gag-responding cells showed lower TCRbeta richness.

The immunoSEQ assay was version 4, run in survey mode. Assay used: immunoSEQ multiplex PCR; TCRdb lists only in-frame clones, some missing. The table has almost 20,000 clones, around 82% seen once; the top ten hold about 6.8%. Stimulation used about 10 ug/mL lysate from CMV-infected fibroblasts. Sorting of responding CD4+ T cells relied on upregulated CD40 ligand together with CD69. For around 20 hours, CD8-depleted PBMCs received anti-CD28/CD49d costimulation, a CD40-blocking antibody and enfuvirtide. With regard to this clone: Its antigen is not identified.

This CDR3 contains 16 residues. Germline CDR1 and CDR2: SGDLS and YYNGEE. The trim removed 0 bases at V and 1 base at J, leaving 3 bases unmatched. The source is an adult man with HIV who was CMV-seropositive. The input for sequencing was CD4+ T cells sorted from PBMCs after approximately 19-hour stimulation, taken from a patient who received antiretroviral therapy. The chain is built from TRBV9 and TRBJ2-3; the match to TRBD2 covers 9 bases. CDR3: CASSVAAGGRTDTQYF. The CDR3 DNA is TGTGCCAGCAGCGTAGCTGCGGGGGGGCGCACAGATACGCAGTATTTT.